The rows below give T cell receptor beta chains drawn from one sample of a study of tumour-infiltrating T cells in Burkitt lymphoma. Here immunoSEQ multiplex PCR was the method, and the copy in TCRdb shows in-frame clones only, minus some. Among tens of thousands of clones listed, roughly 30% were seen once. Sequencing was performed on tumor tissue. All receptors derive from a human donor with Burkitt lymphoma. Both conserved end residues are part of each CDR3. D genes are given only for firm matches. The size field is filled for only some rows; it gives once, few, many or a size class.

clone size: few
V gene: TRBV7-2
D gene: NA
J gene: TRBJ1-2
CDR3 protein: CASSLVAGSLYGYTF
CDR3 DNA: TGTGCCAGCAGCTTAGTGGCAGGGTCCCTCTATGGCTACACCTTC

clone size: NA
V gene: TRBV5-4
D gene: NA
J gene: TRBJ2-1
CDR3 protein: CASSSSTASNEQFF
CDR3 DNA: TGTGCCAGCAGCTCTTCCACCGCTAGCAATGAGCAGTTCTTC

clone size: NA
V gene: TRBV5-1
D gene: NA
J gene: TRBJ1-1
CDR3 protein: CASSFLGGTEAFF
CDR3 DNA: TGCGCCAGCAGCTTTCTAGGAGGGACTGAAGCTTTCTTT

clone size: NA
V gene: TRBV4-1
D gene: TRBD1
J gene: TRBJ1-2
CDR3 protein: CASRPDRLRGDGYTF
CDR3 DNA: TGCGCCAGCAGACCGGACAGGCTCCGGGGCGATGGCTACACCTTC

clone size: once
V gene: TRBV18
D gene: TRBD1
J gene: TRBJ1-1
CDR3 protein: CASSAPTGTPEAFF
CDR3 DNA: TGTGCCAGCTCAGCGCCGACAGGGACCCCTGAAGCTTTCTTT

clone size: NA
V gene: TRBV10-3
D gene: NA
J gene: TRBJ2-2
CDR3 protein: CAITAQADTGELFF
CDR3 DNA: TGTGCCATCACTGCCCAGGCTGACACCGGGGAGCTGTTTTTT

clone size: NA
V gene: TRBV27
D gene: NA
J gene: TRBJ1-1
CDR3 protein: CASSHINTEAFF
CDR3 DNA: TGTGCCAGCAGTCATATAAACACTGAAGCTTTCTTT

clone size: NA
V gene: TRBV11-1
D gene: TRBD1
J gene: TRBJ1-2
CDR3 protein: CASSFGQGARRDGYTF
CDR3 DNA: TGTGCCAGCAGCTTTGGTCAGGGGGCGAGGAGAGATGGCTACACCTTC

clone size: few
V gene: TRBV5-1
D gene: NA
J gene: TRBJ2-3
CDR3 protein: CASTLTGLRGDTQYF
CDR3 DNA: TGCGCCAGCACCCTAACCGGGCTCCGGGGGGATACGCAGTATTTT

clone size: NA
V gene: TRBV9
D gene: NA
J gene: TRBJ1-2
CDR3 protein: CASSVGPGQGYGYTF
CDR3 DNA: TGTGCCAGCAGCGTAGGCCCAGGGCAGGGCTATGGCTACACCTTC

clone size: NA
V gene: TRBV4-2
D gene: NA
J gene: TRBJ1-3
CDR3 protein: CASSQPGTGNTIYF
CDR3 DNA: TGTGCCAGCAGCCAACCAGGGACAGGAAACACCATATATTTT

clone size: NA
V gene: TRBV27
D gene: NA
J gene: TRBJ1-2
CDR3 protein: CASSPWGLDGYTF
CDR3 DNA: TGTGCCAGCAGCCCGTGGGGGCTGGATGGCTACACCTTC

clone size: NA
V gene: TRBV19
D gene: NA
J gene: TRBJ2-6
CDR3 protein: CASSPLGVDGYGANVLTF
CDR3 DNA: TGTGCCAGTAGTCCGCTTGGTGTTGACGGGTATGGGGCCAACGTCCTGACTTTC

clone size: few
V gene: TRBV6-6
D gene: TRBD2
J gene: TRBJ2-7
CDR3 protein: CASSNQRGPSYEQYF
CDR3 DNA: TGTGCCAGCAGCAACCAGCGGGGACCTTCCTACGAGCAGTACTTC

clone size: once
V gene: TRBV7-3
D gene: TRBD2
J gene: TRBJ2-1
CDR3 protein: CASSLRGGANEQFF
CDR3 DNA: TGTGCCAGCAGCTTACGCGGGGGGGCAAATGAGCAGTTCTTC

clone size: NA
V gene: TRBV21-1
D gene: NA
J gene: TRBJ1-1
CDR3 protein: CATGGTEAFF
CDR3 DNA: TGTGCCACCGGGGGAACTGAAGCTTTCTTT

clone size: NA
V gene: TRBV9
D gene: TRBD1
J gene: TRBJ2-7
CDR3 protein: CASSPDRDCSYEQYF
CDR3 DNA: TGTGCCAGCAGCCCGGACAGGGACTGTTCCTACGAGCAGTACTTC

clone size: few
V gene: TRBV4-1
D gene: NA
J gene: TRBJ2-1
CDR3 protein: CASSQVYVGNEQFF
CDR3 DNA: TGCGCCAGCAGCCAAGTGTACGTGGGGAATGAGCAGTTCTTC

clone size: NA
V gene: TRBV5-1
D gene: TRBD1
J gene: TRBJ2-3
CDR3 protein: CASSWAGQGVTDTQYF
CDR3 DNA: TGCGCCAGCAGCTGGGCGGGACAGGGGGTTACAGATACGCAGTATTTT

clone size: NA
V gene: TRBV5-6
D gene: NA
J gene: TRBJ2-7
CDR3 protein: CASSKSGTSYEQYF
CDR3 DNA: TGTGCCAGCAGCAAGTCGGGAACCTCCTACGAGCAGTACTTC

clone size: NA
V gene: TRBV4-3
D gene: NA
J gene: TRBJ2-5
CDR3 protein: CASSLSRDSETQYF
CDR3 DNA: TGCGCCAGCAGCCTTAGTCGAGACTCGGAGACCCAGTACTTC

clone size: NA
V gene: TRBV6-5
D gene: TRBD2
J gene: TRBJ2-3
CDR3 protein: CASTGLATDTQYF
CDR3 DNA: TGTGCCAGCACGGGACTAGCCACAGATACGCAGTATTTT

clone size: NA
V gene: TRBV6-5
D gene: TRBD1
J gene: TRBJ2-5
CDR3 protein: CASSHGGQGWTQYF
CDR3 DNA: TGTGCCAGCAGCCACGGGGGACAGGGGTGGACCCAGTACTTC

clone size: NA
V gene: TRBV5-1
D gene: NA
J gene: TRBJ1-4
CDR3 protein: CASSFTTVNEKLFF
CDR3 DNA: TGCGCCAGCAGCTTTACCACGGTTAATGAAAAACTGTTTTTT

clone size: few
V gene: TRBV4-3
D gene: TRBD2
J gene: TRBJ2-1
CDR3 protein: CASSLGLEFGEQFF
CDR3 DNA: TGCGCCAGCAGCTTGGGACTAGAGTTTGGTGAGCAGTTCTTC

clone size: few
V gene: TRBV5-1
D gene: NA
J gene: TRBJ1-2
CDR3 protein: CASSLGWEARGTAYGYTF
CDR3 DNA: TGCGCCAGCAGCTTGGGATGGGAGGCGAGGGGCACGGCCTATGGCTACACCTTC

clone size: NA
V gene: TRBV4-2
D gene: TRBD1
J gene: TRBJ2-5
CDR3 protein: CASSHRTGEGETQYF
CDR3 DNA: TGTGCCAGCAGCCATCGGACAGGGGAAGGAGAGACCCAGTACTTC

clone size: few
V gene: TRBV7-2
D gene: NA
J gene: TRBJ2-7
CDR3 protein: CASSLGRGVEDYEQYF
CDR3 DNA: TGTGCCAGCAGCTTAGGGCGCGGGGTAGAGGACTACGAGCAGTACTTC

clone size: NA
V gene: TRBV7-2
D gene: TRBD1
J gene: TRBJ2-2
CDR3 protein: CASSRKGQGSPGELFF
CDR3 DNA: TGTGCCAGCAGCCGCAAGGGACAGGGGTCCCCCGGGGAGCTGTTTTTT

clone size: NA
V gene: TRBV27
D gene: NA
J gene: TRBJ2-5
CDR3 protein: CASSPTAWETQYF
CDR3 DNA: TGTGCCAGCAGTCCGACAGCCTGGGAGACCCAGTACTTC

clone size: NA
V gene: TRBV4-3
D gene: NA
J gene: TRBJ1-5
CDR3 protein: CASSQDYLAADQPQHF
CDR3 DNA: TGCGCCAGCAGCCAAGATTATTTGGCTGCCGATCAGCCCCAGCATTTT

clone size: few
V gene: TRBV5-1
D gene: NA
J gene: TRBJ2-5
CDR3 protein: CASSLSLSETQYF
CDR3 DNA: TGCGCCAGCAGCTTGTCGTTGTCTGAGACCCAGTACTTC

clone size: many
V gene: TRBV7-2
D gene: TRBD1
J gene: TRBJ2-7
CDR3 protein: CASSLGQGTYEQYF
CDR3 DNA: TGTGCCAGCAGCTTGGGACAGGGAACCTACGAGCAGTACTTC

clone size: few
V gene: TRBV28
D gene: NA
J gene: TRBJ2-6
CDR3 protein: CASSPGLSGANVLTF
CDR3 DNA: TGTGCCAGCAGCCCCGGACTCTCTGGGGCCAACGTCCTGACTTTC

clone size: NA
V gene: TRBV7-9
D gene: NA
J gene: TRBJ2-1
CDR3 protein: CASSHRTKYNEQFF
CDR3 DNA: TGTGCCAGCAGCCACAGGACAAAATACAATGAGCAGTTCTTC

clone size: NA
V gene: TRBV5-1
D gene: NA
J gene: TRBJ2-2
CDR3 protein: CASSTRRNTGELFF
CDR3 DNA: TGCGCCAGCAGCACAAGACGGAACACCGGGGAGCTGTTTTTT

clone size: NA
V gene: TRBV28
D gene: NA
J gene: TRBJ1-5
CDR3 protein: CASSFPRAPQHF
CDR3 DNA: TGTGCCAGCAGTTTCCCCAGGGCGCCCCAGCATTTT